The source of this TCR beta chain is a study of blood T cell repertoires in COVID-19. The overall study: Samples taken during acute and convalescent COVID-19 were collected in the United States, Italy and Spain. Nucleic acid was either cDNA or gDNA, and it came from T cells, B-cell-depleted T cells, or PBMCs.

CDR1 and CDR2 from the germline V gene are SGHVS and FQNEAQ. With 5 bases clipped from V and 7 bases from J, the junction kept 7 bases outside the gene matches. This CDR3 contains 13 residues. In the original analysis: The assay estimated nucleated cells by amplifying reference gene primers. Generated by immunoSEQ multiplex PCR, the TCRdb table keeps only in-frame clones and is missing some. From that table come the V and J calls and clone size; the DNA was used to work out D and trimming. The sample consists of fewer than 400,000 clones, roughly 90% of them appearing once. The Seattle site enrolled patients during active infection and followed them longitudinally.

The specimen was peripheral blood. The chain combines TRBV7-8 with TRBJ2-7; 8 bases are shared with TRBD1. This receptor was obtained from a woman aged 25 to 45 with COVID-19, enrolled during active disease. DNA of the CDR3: TGTGCCAGCAGCCCCAGGGGGCCCCAGGAGCAGTACTTC. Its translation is CASSPRGPQEQYF.